Listed here is a single T cell receptor (beta chain). Its matching antigen is unknown. Pooling covered second doses at about 4 or about 12 weeks. The data stem from a study of T cell responses to AZD1222 COVID-19 vaccine. The method was immunoSEQ multiplex PCR; TCRdb's version includes in-frame clones alone and lacks a portion of them. The sample has over 100,000 clones, under 95% seen once. Trimming took 2 bases from V and 5 from J, leaving 6 bases between them. The CDR3 is 12 amino acids. CDR1 and CDR2 from the germline V gene are SGDLS and YYNGEE. Study results and limitations: Sampling that yielded the repertoires occurred only after the peak T cell response. As reported, nearly half of all spike-specific TCRs target variant regions that are unmutated. Baseline testing showed seropositivity in only a handful of AZD1222 recipients.

J is TRBJ2-3 and V is TRBV9; D is unclear. The sample here was peripheral blood, taken 28 days after the second AZD1222 dose. The receptor comes from an adult who received the AZD1222 COVID-19 vaccine. In DNA, the CDR3 is TGTGCCAGCAGCGTTAGGGAAGATACGCAGTATTTT. This codes for CASSVREDTQYF.